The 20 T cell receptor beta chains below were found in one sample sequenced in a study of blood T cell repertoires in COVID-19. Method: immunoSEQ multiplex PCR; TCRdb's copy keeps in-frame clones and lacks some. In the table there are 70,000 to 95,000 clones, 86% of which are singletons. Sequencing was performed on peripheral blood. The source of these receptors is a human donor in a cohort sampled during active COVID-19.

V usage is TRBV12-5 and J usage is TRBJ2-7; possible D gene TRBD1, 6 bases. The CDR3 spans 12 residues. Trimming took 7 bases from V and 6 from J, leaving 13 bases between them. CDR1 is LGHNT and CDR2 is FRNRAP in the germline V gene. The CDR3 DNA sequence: TGTGCTAGTGCCATTGAGGGGGTCGAGCAGTACTTC. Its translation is CASAIEGVEQYF.

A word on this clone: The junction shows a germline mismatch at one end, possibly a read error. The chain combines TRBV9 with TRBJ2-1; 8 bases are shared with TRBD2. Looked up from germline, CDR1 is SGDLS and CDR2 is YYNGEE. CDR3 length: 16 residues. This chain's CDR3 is CASSPHSGSSNNEQFF. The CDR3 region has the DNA TGTGCCAGCAGCCCCCACAGCGGGAGCTCCAACAATGAGCAGTTCTTC.

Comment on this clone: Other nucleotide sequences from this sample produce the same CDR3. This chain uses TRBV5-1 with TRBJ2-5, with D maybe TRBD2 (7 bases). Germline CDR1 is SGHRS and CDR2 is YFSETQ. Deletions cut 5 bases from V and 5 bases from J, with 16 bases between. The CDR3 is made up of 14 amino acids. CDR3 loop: CASRWGGEGETQYF. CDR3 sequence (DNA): TGCGCCAGCAGGTGGGGGGGCGAGGGCGAGACCCAGTACTTC.

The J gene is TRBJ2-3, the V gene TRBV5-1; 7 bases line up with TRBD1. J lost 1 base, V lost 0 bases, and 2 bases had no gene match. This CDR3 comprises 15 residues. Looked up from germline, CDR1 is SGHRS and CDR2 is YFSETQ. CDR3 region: CASSLEDRGTDTQYF. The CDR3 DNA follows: TGCGCCAGCAGCTTGGAAGACAGGGGCACAGATACGCAGTATTTT.

CDR3 coding DNA: TGCGCCAGCAGCCAACAGCGGGATCCTTACAATGAGCAGTTCTTC. Translated, it gives CASSQQRDPYNEQFF. This sequence joins TRBV4-1 and TRBJ2-1; 7 bases align to TRBD2. V trimming: 2 bases; J trimming: 4 bases; junction bases outside the gene matches: 5. CDR3 length equals 15 residues. Germline CDR1 reads MGHRA; CDR2 reads YSYEKL.

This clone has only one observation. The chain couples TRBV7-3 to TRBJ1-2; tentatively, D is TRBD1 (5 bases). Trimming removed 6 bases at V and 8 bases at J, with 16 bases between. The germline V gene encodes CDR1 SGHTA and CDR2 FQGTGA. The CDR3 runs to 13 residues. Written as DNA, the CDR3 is TGTGCCAGCAGTCCGGAGGGGCTTCGCGGCTACACCTTC. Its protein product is CASSPEGLRGYTF.

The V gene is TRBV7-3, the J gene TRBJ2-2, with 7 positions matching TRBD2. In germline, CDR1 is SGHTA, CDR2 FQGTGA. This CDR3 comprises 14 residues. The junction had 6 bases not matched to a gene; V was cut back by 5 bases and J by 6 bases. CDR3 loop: CASSPNRGAGELFF. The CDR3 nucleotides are TGTGCCAGCAGCCCCAACCGGGGGGCCGGGGAGCTGTTTTTT.

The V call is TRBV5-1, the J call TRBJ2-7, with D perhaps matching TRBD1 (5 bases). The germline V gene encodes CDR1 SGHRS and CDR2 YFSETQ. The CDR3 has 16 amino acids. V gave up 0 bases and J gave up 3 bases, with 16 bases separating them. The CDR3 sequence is CASSLVPAGSGYEQYF. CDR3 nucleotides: TGCGCCAGCAGCTTGGTACCCGCAGGGTCAGGCTACGAGCAGTACTTC.

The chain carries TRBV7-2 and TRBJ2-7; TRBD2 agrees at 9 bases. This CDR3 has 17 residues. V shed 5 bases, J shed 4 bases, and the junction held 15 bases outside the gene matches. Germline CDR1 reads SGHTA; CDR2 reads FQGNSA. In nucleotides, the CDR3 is TGTGCCAGCAGCACCCGTTTGGGGCGGGAGGGCCTTTACGAGCAGTACTTC. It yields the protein CASSTRLGREGLYEQYF.

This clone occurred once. The CDR3 DNA is TGCAGTGCTAGTGATGCTGGCGGGGGACTTTCTCGGGAGACCCAGTACTTC. It codes for CSASDAGGGLSRETQYF. This chain links TRBV20-1 with TRBJ2-5; 7 positions match TRBD2. Unmatched junction bases numbered 18, after V lost 3 bases and J lost 5 bases. CDR1 and CDR2 from the germline V gene are DFQATT and SNEGSKA (reference sequence). This CDR3 is 17 amino acids long.

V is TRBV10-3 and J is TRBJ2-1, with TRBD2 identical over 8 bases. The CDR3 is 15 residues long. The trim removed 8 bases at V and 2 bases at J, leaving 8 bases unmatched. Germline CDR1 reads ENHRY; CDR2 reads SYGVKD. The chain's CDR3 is CAIQPTSGAYNEQFF. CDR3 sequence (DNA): TGTGCCATCCAACCAACTAGCGGAGCCTACAATGAGCAGTTCTTC.

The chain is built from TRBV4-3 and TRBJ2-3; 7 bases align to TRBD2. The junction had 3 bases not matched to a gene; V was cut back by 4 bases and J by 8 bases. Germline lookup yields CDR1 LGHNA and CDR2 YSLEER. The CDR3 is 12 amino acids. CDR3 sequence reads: CASSPSGGTQYF. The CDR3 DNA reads TGCGCCAGCAGCCCCTCGGGGGGTACGCAGTATTTT.

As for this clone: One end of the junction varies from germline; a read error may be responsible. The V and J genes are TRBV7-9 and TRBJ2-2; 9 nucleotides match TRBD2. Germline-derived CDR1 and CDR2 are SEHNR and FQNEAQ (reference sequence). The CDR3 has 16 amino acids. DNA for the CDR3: TGTGCCAGCAGCCCGGGGACTAGCTCGAACACCGGGAAGCTGTTTTTT. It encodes CASSPGTSSNTGKLFF.

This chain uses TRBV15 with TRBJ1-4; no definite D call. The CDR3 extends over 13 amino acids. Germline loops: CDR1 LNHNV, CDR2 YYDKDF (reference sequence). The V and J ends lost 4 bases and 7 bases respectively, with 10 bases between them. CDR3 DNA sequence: TGTGCCACCAGCAACCCAGGTAGTGAAAAACTGTTTTTT. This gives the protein CATSNPGSEKLFF.

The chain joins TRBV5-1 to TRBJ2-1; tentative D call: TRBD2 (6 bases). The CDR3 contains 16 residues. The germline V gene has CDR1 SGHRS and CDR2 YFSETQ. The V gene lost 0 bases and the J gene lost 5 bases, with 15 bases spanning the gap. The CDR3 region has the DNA TGCGCCAGCAGCTTGGGAGCGGGCTCCAGCCACAATGAGCAGTTCTTC. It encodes CASSLGAGSSHNEQFF.

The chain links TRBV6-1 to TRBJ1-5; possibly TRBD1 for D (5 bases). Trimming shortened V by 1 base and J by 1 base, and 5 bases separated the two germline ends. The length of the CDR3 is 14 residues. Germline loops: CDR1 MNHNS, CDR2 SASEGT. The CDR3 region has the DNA TGTGCCAGCAGTGAAGGGGGCAGCAATCAGCCCCAGCATTTT. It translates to CASSEGGSNQPQHF.

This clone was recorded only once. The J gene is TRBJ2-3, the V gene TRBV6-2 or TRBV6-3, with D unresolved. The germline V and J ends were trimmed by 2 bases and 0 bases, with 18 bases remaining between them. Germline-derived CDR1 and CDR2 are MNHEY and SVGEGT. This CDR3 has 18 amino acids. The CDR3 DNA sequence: TGTGCCAGCAGTTACAGTCGCCATCCCGCGAGAAGCACAGATACGCAGTATTTT. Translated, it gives CASSYSRHPARSTDTQYF.

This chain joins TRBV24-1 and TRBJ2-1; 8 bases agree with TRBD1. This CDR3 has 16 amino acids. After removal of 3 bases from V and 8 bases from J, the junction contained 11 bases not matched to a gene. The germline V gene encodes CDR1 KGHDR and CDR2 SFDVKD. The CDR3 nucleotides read TGTGCCACCAGTGATCAAATGACAGGGGTCAAAGATGAGCAGTTCTTC. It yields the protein CATSDQMTGVKDEQFF.

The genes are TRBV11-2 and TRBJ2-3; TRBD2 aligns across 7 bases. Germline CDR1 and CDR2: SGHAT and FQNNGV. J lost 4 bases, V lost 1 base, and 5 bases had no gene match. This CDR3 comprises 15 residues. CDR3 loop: CASSLAGGSPDTQYF. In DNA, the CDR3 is TGTGCCAGCAGCTTAGCAGGCGGGAGCCCAGATACGCAGTATTTT.

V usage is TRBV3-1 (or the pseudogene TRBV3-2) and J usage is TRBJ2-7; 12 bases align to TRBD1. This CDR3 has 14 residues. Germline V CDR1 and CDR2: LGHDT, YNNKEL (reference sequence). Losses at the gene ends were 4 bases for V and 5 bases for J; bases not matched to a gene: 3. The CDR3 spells CASSLGTGGNEQYF. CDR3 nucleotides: TGTGCCAGCAGCCTGGGGACAGGGGGCAACGAGCAGTACTTC.